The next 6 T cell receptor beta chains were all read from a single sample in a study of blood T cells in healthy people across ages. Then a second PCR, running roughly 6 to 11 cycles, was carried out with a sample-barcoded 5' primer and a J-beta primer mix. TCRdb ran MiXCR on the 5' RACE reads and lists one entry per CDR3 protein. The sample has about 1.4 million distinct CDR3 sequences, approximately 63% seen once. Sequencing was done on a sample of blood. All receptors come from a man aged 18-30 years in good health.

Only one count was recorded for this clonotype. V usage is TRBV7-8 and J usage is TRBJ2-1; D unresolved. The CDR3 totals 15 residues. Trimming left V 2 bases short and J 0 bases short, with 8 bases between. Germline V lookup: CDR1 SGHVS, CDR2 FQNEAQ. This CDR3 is CASSLIQTSYNEQFF. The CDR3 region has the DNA TGTGCCAGCAGCTTAATCCAGACCTCCTACAATGAGCAGTTCTTC.

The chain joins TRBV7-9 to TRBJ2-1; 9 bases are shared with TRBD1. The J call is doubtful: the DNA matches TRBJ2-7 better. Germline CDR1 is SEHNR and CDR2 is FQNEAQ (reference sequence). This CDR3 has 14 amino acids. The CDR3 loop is CASRGQGGYNEQYF. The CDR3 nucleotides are TGTGCCAGCAGGGGACAGGGAGGCTACAATGAGCAGTACTTC.

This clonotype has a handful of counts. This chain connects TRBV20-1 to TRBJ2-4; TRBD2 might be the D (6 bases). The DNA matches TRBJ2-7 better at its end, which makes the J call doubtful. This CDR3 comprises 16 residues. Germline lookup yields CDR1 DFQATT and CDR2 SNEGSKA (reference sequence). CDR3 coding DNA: TGCAGTGCCCGTGGGACTCGAACCGTCAACCTCCACGAGCAGTACTTC. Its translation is CSARGTRTVNLHEQYF.

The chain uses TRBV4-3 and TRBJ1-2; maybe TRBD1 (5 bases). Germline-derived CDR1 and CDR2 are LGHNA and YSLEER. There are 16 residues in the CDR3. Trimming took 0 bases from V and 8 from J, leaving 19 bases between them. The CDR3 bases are TGCGCCAGCAGCCAAGACGGGGTCGGGGGATTTTTCGGCTACACCTTC. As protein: CASSQDGVGGFFGYTF.

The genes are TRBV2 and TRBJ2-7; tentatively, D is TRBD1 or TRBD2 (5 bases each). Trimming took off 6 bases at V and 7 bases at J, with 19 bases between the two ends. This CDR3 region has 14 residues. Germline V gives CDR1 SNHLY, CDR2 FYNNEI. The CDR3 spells CASRPGSTYNEQYF. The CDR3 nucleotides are TGTGCCAGCAGACCAGGGAGTACCTACAATGAGCAGTACTTC.

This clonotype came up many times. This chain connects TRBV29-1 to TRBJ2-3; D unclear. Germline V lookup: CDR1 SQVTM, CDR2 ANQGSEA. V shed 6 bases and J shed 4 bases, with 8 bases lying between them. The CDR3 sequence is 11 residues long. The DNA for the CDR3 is TGCAGCGTGGGTGGGTCAGATACGCAGTATTTT. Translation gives CSVGGSDTQYF.